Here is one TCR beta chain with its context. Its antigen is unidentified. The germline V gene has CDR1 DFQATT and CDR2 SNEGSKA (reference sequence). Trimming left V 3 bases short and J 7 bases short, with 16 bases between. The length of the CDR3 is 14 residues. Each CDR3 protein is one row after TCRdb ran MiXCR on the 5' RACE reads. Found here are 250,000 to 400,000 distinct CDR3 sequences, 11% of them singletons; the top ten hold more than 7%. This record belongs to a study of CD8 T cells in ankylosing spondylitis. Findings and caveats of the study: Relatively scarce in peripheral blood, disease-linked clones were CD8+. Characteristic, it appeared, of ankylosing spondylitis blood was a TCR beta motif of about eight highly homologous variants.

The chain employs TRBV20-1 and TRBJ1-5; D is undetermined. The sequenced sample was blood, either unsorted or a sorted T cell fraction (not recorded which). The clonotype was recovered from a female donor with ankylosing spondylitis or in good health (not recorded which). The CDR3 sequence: CSASQVGPWQPQHF. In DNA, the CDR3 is TGCAGTGCTAGCCAGGTTGGGCCGTGGCAGCCCCAGCATTTT.